The clone carrying this TCR beta chain was seen a few times. Antigen: not known. Each diagnosis drew on symptoms, thyroxine, TRAb, thyroid ultrasound and orbital computed tomography findings. The source of the sample is a study of T cells in Graves' hyperthyroidism and ophthalmopathy. Findings and caveats of the study: Model output signaled ophthalmopathy a median 6.5 months ahead of onset. The majority of expanded thyroid clonotypes above 0.001 also appeared in blood. Researchers report that a 13 V-J model separated ophthalmopathy from stable hyperthyroidism.

The CDR3 totals 15 residues. The germline CDR1 and CDR2 sequences are SGHTA and FQGNSA. The V segment lost 6 bases and the J segment 1 base; nucleotides outside the gene matches: 9. RNA transcripts were the template for amplifying TCR beta CDR3 regions. Initially, a first-round RT-PCR of the TCR CDR3 employed the HTBI primer set. TCRdb recomputed calls from the multiplex PCR reads with MiXCR, one row per CDR3 protein. The sample includes 600,000 to 700,000 distinct CDR3 sequences, 40% to 55% of them seen just once. Sequencing was done on a sample of peripheral blood or thyroid tissue (not recorded which). This clonotype originated in an adult man with Graves' disease, either hyperthyroidism or ophthalmopathy (not recorded which). This chain joins TRBV7-2 and TRBJ2-7; 7 nucleotides line up with TRBD1. The CDR3 reads CASSYIPQGSYEQYF. As DNA, the CDR3 is TGTGCCAGCAGTTACATCCCACAGGGGTCCTACGAGCAGTACTTC. Combining the CDR3 with reference TRBV7-2 and TRBJ2-7 gives the whole variable domain GAGVSQSPSNKVTEKGKDVELRCDPISGHTALYWYRQSLGQGLEFLIYFQGNSAPDKSGLPSDRFSAERTGGSVSTLTIQRTQQEDSAVYLCASSYIPQGSYEQYFGPGTRLTVT.